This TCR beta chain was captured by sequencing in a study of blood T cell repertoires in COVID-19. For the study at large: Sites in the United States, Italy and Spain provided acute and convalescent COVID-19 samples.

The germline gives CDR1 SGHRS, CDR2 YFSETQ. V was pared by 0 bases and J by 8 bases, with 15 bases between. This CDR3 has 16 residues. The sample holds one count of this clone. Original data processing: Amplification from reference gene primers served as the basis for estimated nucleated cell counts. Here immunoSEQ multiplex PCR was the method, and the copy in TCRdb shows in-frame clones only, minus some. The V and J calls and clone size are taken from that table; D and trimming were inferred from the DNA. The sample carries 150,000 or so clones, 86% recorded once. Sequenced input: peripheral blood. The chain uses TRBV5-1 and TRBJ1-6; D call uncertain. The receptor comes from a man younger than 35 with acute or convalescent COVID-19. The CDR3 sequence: CASSLGSYSDDSPLHF. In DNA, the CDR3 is TGCGCCAGCAGCTTGGGGTCGTACAGTGACGATTCACCCCTCCACTTT.